A selection of T cell receptor beta chains follows, all from one sample in a study of response to subunit inactivated influenza vaccine. TCRdb called the RT-PCR reads again in MiXCR, with one record for every CDR3 protein. The repertoire holds under 950,000 distinct CDR3 sequences, with 21% as singletons. Sample: PBMCs from blood, taken more than 4 days after vaccination. These receptors all stem from a man aged 45-60 years who received an inactivated influenza vaccine. Each CDR3 is given with its conserved first and last residue. Each record gives: J gene, clone size, V gene, CDR3 protein. Rows may omit the clone size; those that give it use once, few, many or a size class.

J: TRBJ2-2; size: .; V: TRBV6-2/TRBV6-3; CDR3: CASSPPLTTGELFF
J: TRBJ2-3; size: .; V: TRBV29-1; CDR3: CSVDGTAPSTDTQYF
J: TRBJ2-1; size: .; V: TRBV7-9; CDR3: CASSSSPPGEQFF
J: TRBJ2-5; size: many; V: TRBV29-1; CDR3: CSVDKARGQETQYF
J: TRBJ1-1; size: many; V: TRBV20-1; CDR3: CSARSRMGSLNTEAFF
J: TRBJ1-2; size: .; V: TRBV29-1; CDR3: CSVEGQASVYTF
J: TRBJ2-3; size: few; V: TRBV7-2; CDR3: CASSRLAAPSTDTQYF
J: TRBJ2-7; size: few; V: TRBV6-2/TRBV6-3; CDR3: CASRKTGPEQYF
J: TRBJ2-7; size: many; V: TRBV20-1; CDR3: CSADGLAGEREQYF
J: TRBJ1-1; size: .; V: TRBV20-1; CDR3: CSATPQDRRLGGTEAFF
J: TRBJ2-5; size: .; V: TRBV10-3; CDR3: CAISERTGGKTQYF
J: TRBJ1-1; size: .; V: TRBV12-3/TRBV12-4; CDR3: CASSLAYGNAFF
J: TRBJ1-5; size: .; V: TRBV5-1; CDR3: CASSLMPASNQPQHF
J: TRBJ1-2; size: few; V: TRBV6-5; CDR3: CASSYGGVNYGYTF
J: TRBJ1-4; size: .; V: TRBV7-8; CDR3: CASSHRDGAEKLFF
J: TRBJ2-2; size: .; V: TRBV28; CDR3: CASKTGTKHTGELFF
J: TRBJ2-1; size: .; V: TRBV7-2; CDR3: CASSDRQAYNEQFF
J: TRBJ2-6; size: few; V: TRBV7-2; CDR3: CASSLRRRYPVLTF
J: TRBJ2-2; size: .; V: TRBV18; CDR3: CASSPPATSPFGELFF
J: TRBJ2-7; size: many; V: TRBV12-3/TRBV12-4; CDR3: CASSLAGVNEQYF
J: TRBJ2-1; size: .; V: TRBV9; CDR3: CASSASGRFLNEQFF
J: TRBJ2-5; size: .; V: TRBV29-1; CDR3: CSVGRTGVEKETQYF
J: TRBJ1-5; size: many; V: TRBV20-1; CDR3: CSAREINNQPQHF
J: TRBJ2-2; size: .; V: TRBV7-8; CDR3: CASSLAGSATGELFF